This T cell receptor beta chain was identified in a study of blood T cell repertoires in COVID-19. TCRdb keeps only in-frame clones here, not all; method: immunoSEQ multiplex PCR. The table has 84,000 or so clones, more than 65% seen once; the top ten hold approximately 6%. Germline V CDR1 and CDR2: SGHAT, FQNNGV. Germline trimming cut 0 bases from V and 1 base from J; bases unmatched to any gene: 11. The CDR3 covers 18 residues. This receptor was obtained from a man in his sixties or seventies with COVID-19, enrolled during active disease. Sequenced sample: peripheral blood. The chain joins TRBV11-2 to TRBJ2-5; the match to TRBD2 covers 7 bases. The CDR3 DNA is TGTGCCAGCAGCTTAGATCCCTTCGGGGGGAGGACCCAAGAGACCCAGTACTTC. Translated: CASSLDPFGGRTQETQYF.